The present TCR beta chain was sequenced within a study of blood T cell repertoires in COVID-19. Turning to the study itself: The cDNA or gDNA used as material had been derived from T cells, B-cell-depleted T cells, or PBMCs.

The V end lost 5 bases, the J end lost 0 bases, and 12 bases lay between the germline ends. This CDR3 comprises 15 residues. Germline CDR1 SGHTS, CDR2 YDEGEE. Clones were read by immunoSEQ multiplex PCR, and TCRdb kept only the in-frame ones, dropping some. Here the sample spans approximately 290,000 clones, about 90% being singletons. The source is a woman aged 18 to 35 with acute COVID-19. Source material: PBMCs or T cells enriched from blood (not recorded which). The V call is TRBV5-8, the J call TRBJ1-5, with D tentatively TRBD1 (5 bases). This chain's CDR3 is CASRKPTGSNQPQHF. The CDR3 DNA reads as TGTGCCAGCAGGAAACCAACAGGTAGCAATCAGCCCCAGCATTTT.